This T cell receptor beta chain was documented in a study of shared clonotypes between healthy human individuals. Background on the study: Every donor yielded three CD4 naive, three CD4 memory, two CD8 naive and one CD8 memory plate.

Method: immunoSEQ multiplex PCR; TCRdb's copy keeps in-frame clones and lacks some. The profile covers hundreds of thousands of clones, with about 96% appearing a single time and about 0.12% taken by the ten largest. Findings of the study overall: An effect of sequencing depth on clonotype sharing among donors was expected. What naive subsets generally showed was a larger estimated richness than memory subsets showed.

Naive CD8 cells lacked CD45RO and underwent positive selection for CCR7, leaving out terminally differentiated effector memory CD45RA+ cells. This clone has a single count. No antigen is known for it. The sequence was obtained from a young woman in good health. Sequenced material: naive CD8+ T cells sorted from blood.

This chain's CDR3 is CASRQYRENIQYF. Written as DNA, the CDR3 is TGTGCCAGCAGACAATACAGAGAAAACATTCAGTACTTC. The V and J genes are TRBV27 and TRBJ2-4; no clear D gene. From germline, CDR1 is MNHEY and CDR2 SMNVEV (reference sequence). Trimming took off 6 bases at V and 5 bases at J, with 11 bases between the two ends. The CDR3 sequence is 13 residues long.